This T cell receptor (beta chain) was identified in a study of response to subunit inactivated influenza vaccine. Study results and caveats: Seasonal influenza vaccination, on each occasion, was suggested by the authors to recruit few new T cells.

This clonotype was counted only a few times. As yet, its antigen is unknown. TCRdb reprocessed the RT-PCR reads with MiXCR, giving one entry per CDR3 protein. The repertoire has more than 250,000 distinct CDR3 sequences, around a fifth of them found once; the top ten carry about a tenth. The clonotype comes from a man aged 50 to 69 who received an inactivated influenza vaccine. The starting material was PBMCs from blood, obtained approximately 22 months after vaccination.

The CDR3, as DNA: TGTGCCAGCAGTTCCGCCCACAGGGCCTCCTACAATGAGCAGTTCTTC. Residues: CASSSAHRASYNEQFF. The gene calls are TRBV6-2 or TRBV6-3 and TRBJ2-1; maybe TRBD1 (6 bases). Trimming took off 4 bases at V and 0 bases at J, with 13 bases between the two ends. The CDR3 is made up of 16 amino acids. Germline CDR1 is MNHEY and CDR2 is SVGEGT.